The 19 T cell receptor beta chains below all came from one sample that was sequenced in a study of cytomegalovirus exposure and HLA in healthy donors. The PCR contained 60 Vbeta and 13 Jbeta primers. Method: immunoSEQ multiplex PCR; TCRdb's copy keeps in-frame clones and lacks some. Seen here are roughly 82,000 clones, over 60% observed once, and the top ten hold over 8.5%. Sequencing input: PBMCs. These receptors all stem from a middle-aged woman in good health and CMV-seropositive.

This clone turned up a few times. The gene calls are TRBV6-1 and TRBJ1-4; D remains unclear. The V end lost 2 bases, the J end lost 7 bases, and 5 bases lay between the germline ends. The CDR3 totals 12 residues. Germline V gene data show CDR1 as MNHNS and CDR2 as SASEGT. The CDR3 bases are TGTGCCAGCAGTGAACTCCGTGAAAAACTGTTTTTT. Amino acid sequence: CASSELREKLFF.

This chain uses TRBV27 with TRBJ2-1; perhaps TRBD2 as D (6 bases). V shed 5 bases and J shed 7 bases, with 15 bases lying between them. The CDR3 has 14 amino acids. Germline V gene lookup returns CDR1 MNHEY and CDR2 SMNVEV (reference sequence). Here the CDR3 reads CASSRLDSLNEQFF. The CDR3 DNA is TGTGCCAGCAGTCGACTAGACAGCCTTAATGAGCAGTTCTTC.

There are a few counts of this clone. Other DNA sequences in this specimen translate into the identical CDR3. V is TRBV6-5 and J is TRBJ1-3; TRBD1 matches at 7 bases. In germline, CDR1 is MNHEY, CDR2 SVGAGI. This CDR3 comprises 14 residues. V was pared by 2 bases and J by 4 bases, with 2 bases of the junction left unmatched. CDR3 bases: TGTGCCAGCAGTTACGGGGGACAGGGAAACACCATATATTTT. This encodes CASSYGGQGNTIYF.

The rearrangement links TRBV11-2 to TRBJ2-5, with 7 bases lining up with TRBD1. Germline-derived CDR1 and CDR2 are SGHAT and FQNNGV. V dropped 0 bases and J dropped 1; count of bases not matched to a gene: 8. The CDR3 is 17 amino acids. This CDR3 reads CASSLEGKGASQETQYF. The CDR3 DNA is TGTGCCAGCAGCTTAGAAGGGAAGGGGGCTAGCCAAGAGACCCAGTACTTC.

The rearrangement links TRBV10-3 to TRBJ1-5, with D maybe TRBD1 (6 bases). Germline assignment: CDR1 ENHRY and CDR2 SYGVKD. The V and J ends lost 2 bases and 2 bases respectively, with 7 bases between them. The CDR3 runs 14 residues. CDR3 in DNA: TGTGCCATCAGTGAGCACAGGGGCAATCAGCCCCAGCATTTT. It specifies CAISEHRGNQPQHF.

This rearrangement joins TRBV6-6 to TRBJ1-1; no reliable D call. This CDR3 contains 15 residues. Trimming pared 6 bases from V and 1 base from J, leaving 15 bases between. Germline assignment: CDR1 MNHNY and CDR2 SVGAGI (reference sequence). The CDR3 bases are TGTGCCAGCAGCCCCGCGGCGGAGAGGAACACTGAAGCTTTCTTT. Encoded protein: CASSPAAERNTEAFF.

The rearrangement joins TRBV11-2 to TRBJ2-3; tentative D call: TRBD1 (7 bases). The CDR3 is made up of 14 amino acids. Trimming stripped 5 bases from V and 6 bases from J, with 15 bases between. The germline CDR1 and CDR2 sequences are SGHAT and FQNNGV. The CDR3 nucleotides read TGTGCCAGCAGCCGACAGGGAGGAATGGATACGCAGTATTTT. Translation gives CASSRQGGMDTQYF.

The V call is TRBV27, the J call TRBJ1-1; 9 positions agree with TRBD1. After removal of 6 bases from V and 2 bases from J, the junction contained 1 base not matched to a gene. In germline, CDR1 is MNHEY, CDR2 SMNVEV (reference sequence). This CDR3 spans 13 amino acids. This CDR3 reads CASRGQGNTEAFF. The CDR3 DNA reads TGTGCCAGCAGGGGACAGGGAAACACTGAAGCTTTCTTT.

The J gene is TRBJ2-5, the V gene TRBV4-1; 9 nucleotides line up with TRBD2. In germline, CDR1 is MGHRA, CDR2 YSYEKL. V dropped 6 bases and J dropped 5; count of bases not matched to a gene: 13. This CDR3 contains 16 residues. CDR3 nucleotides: TGCGCCAGCAGACGTACCTTAGCGGGGGTAGGGGAGACCCAGTACTTC. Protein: CASRRTLAGVGETQYF.

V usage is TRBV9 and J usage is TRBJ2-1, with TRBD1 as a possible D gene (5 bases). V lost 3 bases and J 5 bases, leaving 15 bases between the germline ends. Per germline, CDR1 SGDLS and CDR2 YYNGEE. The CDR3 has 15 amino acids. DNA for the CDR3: TGTGCCAGCAGCGCACGAAACCAGGGCAACAATGAGCAGTTCTTC. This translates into CASSARNQGNNEQFF. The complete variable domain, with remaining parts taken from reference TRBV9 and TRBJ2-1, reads DSGVTQTPKHLITATGQRVTLRCSPRSGDLSVYWYQQSLDQGLQFLIQYYNGEERAKGNILERFSAQQFPDLHSELNLSSLELGDSALYFCASSARNQGNNEQFFGPGTRLTVL.

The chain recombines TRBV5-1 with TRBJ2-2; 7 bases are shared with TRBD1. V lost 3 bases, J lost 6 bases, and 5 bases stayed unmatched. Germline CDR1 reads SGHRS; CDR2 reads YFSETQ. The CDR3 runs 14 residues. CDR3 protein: CASSSGQYSGELFF. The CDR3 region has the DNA TGCGCCAGCAGCTCGGGACAGTATTCCGGGGAGCTGTTTTTT.

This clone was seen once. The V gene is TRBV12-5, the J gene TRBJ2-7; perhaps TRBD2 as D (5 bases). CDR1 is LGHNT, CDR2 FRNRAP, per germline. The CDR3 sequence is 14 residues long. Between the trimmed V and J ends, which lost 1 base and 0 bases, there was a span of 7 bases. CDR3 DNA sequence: TGTGCTAGTGGTTTGGCGGGAAGCTCCTACGAGCAGTACTTC. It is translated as CASGLAGSSYEQYF.

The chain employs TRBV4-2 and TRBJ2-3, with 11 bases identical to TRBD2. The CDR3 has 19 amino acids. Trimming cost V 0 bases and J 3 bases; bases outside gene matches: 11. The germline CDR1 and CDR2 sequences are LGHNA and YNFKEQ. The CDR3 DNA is TGTGCCAGCAGCCAAGAGGAGCTAGCGGGAGGTGGAGTGACAGATACGCAGTATTTT. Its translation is CASSQEELAGGGVTDTQYF.

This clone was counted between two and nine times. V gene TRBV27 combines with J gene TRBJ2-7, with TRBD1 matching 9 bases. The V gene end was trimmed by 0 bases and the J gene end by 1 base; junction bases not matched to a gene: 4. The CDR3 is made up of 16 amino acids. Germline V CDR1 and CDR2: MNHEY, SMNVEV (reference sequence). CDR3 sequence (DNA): TGTGCCAGCAGTTTATCCGGACAGGGGATATCCTACGAGCAGTACTTC. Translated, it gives CASSLSGQGISYEQYF.

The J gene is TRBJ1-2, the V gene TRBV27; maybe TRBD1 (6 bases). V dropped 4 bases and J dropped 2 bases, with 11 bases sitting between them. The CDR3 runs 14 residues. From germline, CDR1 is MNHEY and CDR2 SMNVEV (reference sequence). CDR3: CASSSLDRNYGYTF. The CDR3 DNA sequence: TGTGCCAGCAGTTCATTAGACAGGAACTATGGCTACACCTTC.

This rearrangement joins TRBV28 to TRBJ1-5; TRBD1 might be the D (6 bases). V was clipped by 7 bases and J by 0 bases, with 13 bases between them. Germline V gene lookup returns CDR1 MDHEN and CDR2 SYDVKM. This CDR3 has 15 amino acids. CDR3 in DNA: TGTGCCAGCAAGCGACAGGTCTTTAGCAATCAGCCCCAGCATTTT. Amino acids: CASKRQVFSNQPQHF.

CDR3 nucleotides: TGTGCTAGTGGTTGGGGGGACAGTAGGGATACGCAGTATTTT. This sequence encodes CASGWGDSRDTQYF. This chain links TRBV12-5 with TRBJ2-3; the D gene is possibly TRBD1 (7 bases). The germline V gene has CDR1 LGHNT and CDR2 FRNRAP. V lost 4 bases and J 6 bases, leaving 14 bases between the germline ends. The CDR3 sequence is 14 residues long.

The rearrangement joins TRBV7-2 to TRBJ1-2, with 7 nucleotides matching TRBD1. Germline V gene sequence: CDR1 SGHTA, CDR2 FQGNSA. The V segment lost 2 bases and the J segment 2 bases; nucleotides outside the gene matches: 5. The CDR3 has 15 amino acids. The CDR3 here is CASSLWDSPNYGYTF. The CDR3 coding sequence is TGTGCCAGCAGCTTATGGGACAGCCCCAACTATGGCTACACCTTC.

The CDR3 DNA follows: TGCGCCAGCAGCCCCTCAGGGGGAAGCTCCTACAATGAGCAGTTCTTC. Protein: CASSPSGGSSYNEQFF. The chain links TRBV5-1 to TRBJ2-1; 7 positions match TRBD1. CDR1 is SGHRS and CDR2 is YFSETQ in the germline V gene. V shed 4 bases and J 0 bases; nucleotides not matched to a gene: 7. This CDR3 is built from 16 residues. The complete variable domain, with remaining parts taken from reference TRBV5-1 and TRBJ2-1, reads KAGVTQTPRYLIKTRGQQVTLSCSPISGHRSVSWYQQTPGQGLQFLFEYFSETQRNKGNFPGRFSGRQFSNSRSEMNVSTLELGDSALYLCASSPSGGSSYNEQFFGPGTRLTVL.